This T cell receptor (beta chain) originates from a study of shared clonotypes between healthy human individuals. The CDR3 is 12 residues long. Germline V CDR1 and CDR2: SGHTA, FQGTGA. The V end lost 5 bases, the J end lost 2 bases, and 5 bases lay between the germline ends. Once extracted for a subset, genomic DNA was divided evenly among several immunoSEQ plates. Method: immunoSEQ multiplex PCR; TCRdb's copy keeps in-frame clones and lacks some. The data hold hundreds of thousands of clones, with approximately 95% observed a single time. Terminally differentiated effector memory CD45RA+ cells were excluded from the naive CD8 cells, which were CD45RO-negative and positively selected for CCR7.

J is TRBJ2-3 and V is TRBV7-3; D not certain. The sequencing input was naive CD8+ T cells sorted from blood. The receptor comes from a woman between 25 and 40 years old in good health. CDR3 protein: CASSGYTDTQYF. Written as DNA, the CDR3 is TGTGCCAGCAGCGGATACACAGATACGCAGTATTTT.